The 7 T cell receptor beta chains listed next were all sequenced from one sample in a study of blood T cell repertoires in COVID-19. Sequencing was performed with immunoSEQ multiplex PCR; in TCRdb, only in-frame clones are kept and a portion is missing. Altogether 150,000 to 200,000 clones are present, roughly 86% being singletons, with the ten largest covering 2% to 3%. Sequencing was performed on peripheral blood. Receptor source: a man in his forties with active or convalescent COVID-19.

V and J are TRBV5-1 and TRBJ2-3, with a tentative D call TRBD2 (8 bases). This CDR3 has 16 residues. The V and J ends lost 4 bases and 3 bases respectively, with 18 bases between them. Per the germline V gene, CDR1 is SGHRS and CDR2 is YFSETQ. The CDR3 nucleotides are TGCGCCAGCAGCGTGGGGACAGCGGGGGCTACAGATACGCAGTATTTT. It codes for CASSVGTAGATDTQYF.

This CDR3 is CAISEWANTNYGYTF. As DNA, the CDR3 is TGTGCCATCAGTGAGTGGGCCAATACTAACTATGGCTACACCTTC. V is TRBV10-3 and J is TRBJ1-2; no firm D call. CDR1 ENHRY and CDR2 SYGVKD come from the germline V gene. The length of the CDR3 is 15 residues. The V end lost 1 base, the J end lost 0 bases, and 9 bases lay between the germline ends.

The count of this clone is one. The chain links TRBV10-3 to TRBJ1-1; tentative D call: TRBD1 (5 bases). V was shortened by 5 bases and J by 4 bases, with 8 bases between the two germline ends. Germline values: CDR1 ENHRY, CDR2 SYGVKD. The length of the CDR3 is 12 residues. The DNA of the CDR3 is TGTGCCATCAGTCCCGGGGGCACTGAAGCTTTCTTT. As protein: CAISPGGTEAFF.

The chain has TRBV7-9 and TRBJ2-1, with 14 bases that match TRBD2. V shed 6 bases, J shed 7 bases, and the junction held 11 bases outside the gene matches. The CDR3 length is 17 residues. Germline assignment: CDR1 SEHNR and CDR2 FQNEAQ (reference sequence). CDR3 bases: TGTGCCAGCAGGAGGACTAGCGGGGGGCGGTGGGCGAATGAGCAGTTCTTC. Its translation is CASRRTSGGRWANEQFF.

This sequence joins TRBV6-1 and TRBJ2-2, with 8 bases identical to TRBD2. This CDR3 region has 18 residues. Germline-derived CDR1 and CDR2 are MNHNS and SASEGT. Trimming cost V 4 bases and J 0 bases; bases outside gene matches: 10. The CDR3, as DNA: TGTGCCAGCAGTGTAGTGGGCGGGGGGCTCGCGAACACCGGGGAGCTGTTTTTT. Translating it yields CASSVVGGGLANTGELFF.

This clone was seen a few times. The rearrangement links TRBV6-5 to TRBJ1-2, with TRBD1 matching 9 bases. Germline CDR1 is MNHEY and CDR2 is SVGAGI. The CDR3 loop spans 14 amino acids. Trimming cost V 7 bases and J 6 bases; bases outside gene matches: 9. CDR3 sequence (DNA): TGTGCCAGCATTACTGGGACAGGGCGGAATGGCTACACCTTC. Its protein product is CASITGTGRNGYTF.

The chain has TRBV28 and TRBJ1-2; 7 positions match TRBD1. V shed 4 bases, J shed 4 bases, and the junction held 9 bases outside the gene matches. Germline lookup yields CDR1 MDHEN and CDR2 SYDVKM. The CDR3 extends over 15 amino acids. CDR3 coding DNA: TGTGCCAGCAGTTCGGGGACAGTTTCAGTCTATGGCTACACCTTC. Protein product: CASSSGTVSVYGYTF.